Presented here are 9 T cell receptor beta chains from one specimen sequenced in a study of beta chain features in type 1 diabetes. Of the isolated RNA, all was reverse transcribed, and so the sequenced material was expressed TCRB transcripts. Profiling relied on immunoSEQ multiplex PCR, and the TCRdb table lists in-frame clones only, not all of them. The data show some 410,000 clones, over 10% seen once. The sequencing sample was made of naive CD4+ T cells from blood. Receptor source: a woman in her late teens or twenties in good health.

This chain joins TRBV6-5 and TRBJ1-2; 8 bases fit TRBD1. The ends lost 5 bases at V and 6 bases at J; junction bases unmatched: 11. Germline CDR1 reads MNHEY; CDR2 reads SVGAGI. The CDR3 consists of 15 residues. CDR3 amino acids: CASSTITGGRDGYTF. The CDR3 region has the DNA TGTGCCAGCAGTACCATTACAGGGGGACGGGATGGCTACACCTTC.

This clone was seen more than once but under ten times. V is TRBV28 and J is TRBJ2-3; D unresolved. CDR1 is MDHEN and CDR2 is SYDVKM in the germline V gene. This CDR3 comprises 13 residues. Trimming stripped 6 bases from V and 0 bases from J, with 7 bases between. The CDR3 spells CASRGTSTDTQYF. The CDR3 DNA is TGTGCCAGCAGGGGAACTAGCACAGATACGCAGTATTTT.

CDR3 nucleotide sequence: TGTGCCTGGAGTCAGAACAGGGGTGGGGAGACCCAGTACTTC. It specifies CAWSQNRGGETQYF. This rearrangement joins TRBV30 to TRBJ2-5; 7 bases are a match to TRBD1. V was clipped by 2 bases and J by 5 bases; unmatched bases: 8. Per the germline V gene, CDR1 is GTSNPN and CDR2 is SVGIG (reference sequence). CDR3 size: 14 residues.

This clone has a handful of counts. The chain recombines TRBV2 with TRBJ2-3; TRBD2 might be the D (6 bases). This CDR3 is built from 15 residues. Per the germline V gene, CDR1 is SNHLY and CDR2 is FYNNEI. Trimming stripped 7 bases from V and 2 bases from J, with 16 bases between. CDR3 loop: CASIEGTSNTDTQYF. CDR3 sequence (DNA): TGTGCCAGCATAGAGGGGACTTCCAACACAGATACGCAGTATTTT.

The chain has TRBV18 and TRBJ2-1; D gene uncertain. Germline assignment: CDR1 KGHSH and CDR2 LQKENI. The CDR3 loop spans 14 amino acids. Deletions cut 1 base from V and 8 bases from J, with 12 bases between. In nucleotides, the CDR3 is TGTGCCAGCTCACCACAATTGGGCCATGATGAGCAGTTCTTC. It encodes CASSPQLGHDEQFF.

The chain has TRBV7-9 and TRBJ2-2, with D hard to call. Germline CDR1 reads SEHNR; CDR2 reads FQNEAQ (reference sequence). V lost 5 bases, J lost 6 bases, and 7 bases lay in between. The CDR3 is made up of 12 amino acids. The CDR3 reads CASSRDSGELFF. The CDR3 bases are TGTGCCAGCAGCCGCGACTCCGGGGAGCTGTTTTTT.

This clone was seen a few times. The chain recombines TRBV11-3 with TRBJ2-3; 8 nucleotides match TRBD1. Trimming cost V 6 bases and J 3 bases; bases outside gene matches: 14. The CDR3 is 17 residues long. The germline V gene has CDR1 SGHNT and CDR2 YENEEA. The DNA for the CDR3 is TGTGCCAGCAGTGGAGGCAGGGGGCGCGTTGAGACAGATACGCAGTATTTT. It specifies CASSGGRGRVETDTQYF.

This clone came up a few times. The chain combines TRBV7-8 with TRBJ2-2, with D tentatively TRBD1 (5 bases). The V end was cut by 6 bases, the J end by 5 bases, with 16 bases between. Germline V lookup: CDR1 SGHVS, CDR2 FQNEAQ. The CDR3 covers 15 residues. The CDR3 coding sequence is TGTGCCAGCAGTTGGAACAGGTTCTTGACCGGGGAGCTGTTTTTT. This gives the protein CASSWNRFLTGELFF.

This clone appeared a few times. This CDR3 is also generated by other DNA sequences in the sample. The gene calls are TRBV5-1 and TRBJ2-7; the match to TRBD2 covers 9 bases. CDR1 and CDR2 from the germline V gene are SGHRS and YFSETQ. The CDR3 runs 14 residues. V lost 4 bases to trimming and J lost 5 bases; unmatched junction nucleotides: 7. The CDR3 loop is CASSLSGRGDEQYF. Here the CDR3 DNA reads TGCGCCAGCAGCCTTAGCGGGAGAGGGGACGAGCAGTACTTC.